The rows below give T cell receptor beta chains drawn from one sample of a study of blood T cell repertoires in COVID-19. Libraries were prepared by immunoSEQ multiplex PCR; TCRdb keeps only in-frame clonotypes and omits some of them. Seen here are tens of thousands of clones, 90% observed once, and the top ten hold about 2.5%. Sequenced material: peripheral blood. The receptors originated from a human donor in a cohort sampled during active COVID-19. CDR3s include the opening cysteine and the closing phenylalanine or tryptophan. Fields, in order: J gene, D gene, V gene, clone size, CDR3 DNA, CDR3 protein. The D gene is left open where the match is weak. The size of a clone is reported for some rows only, either as once, few or many, or as a class for expanded clones.

TRBJ1-6 - TRBV10-3 - TGTGCCATCAGTGAGTTTGGCGGTGGCTCCTATAATTCACCCCTCCACTTT CAISEFGGGSYNSPLHF
TRBJ2-7 - TRBV27 - TGTGCCAGCAGTATAGGGGGACCCATGCGCGAGCAGTACTTC CASSIGGPMREQYF
TRBJ1-5 - TRBV10-2 - TGCGCCAGCAGTGCGGGAGTTAGCAATCAGCCCCAGCATTTT CASSAGVSNQPQHF
TRBJ2-1 - TRBV5-8 once TGTGCCAGCAGCTCCCAGACGGGGGACCTTTACTCCTACAATGAGCAGTTCTTC CASSSQTGDLYSYNEQFF
TRBJ2-7 - TRBV5-5 - TGTGCCAGCAGCTTGGGGGGGGGCCAGTCCTACGAGCAGTACTTC CASSLGGGQSYEQYF
TRBJ1-5 - TRBV5-1 - TGCGCCAGCAGTCGGGACTCGAATCAGCCCCAGCATTTT CASSRDSNQPQHF
TRBJ1-5 - TRBV7-9 few TGTGCCAGCAGCGCGTGGTCGGATCAGCCCCAGCATTTT CASSAWSDQPQHF
TRBJ2-3 - TRBV4-3 - TGCGCCAGCAGCCAAGAGAGCCCCGGAGATCCAACAGATACGCAGTATTTT CASSQESPGDPTDTQYF
TRBJ1-3 - TRBV7-2 - TGTGCCAGCAGCTTAGGCTCGGACGGAGGGTCTGGAAACACCATATATTTT CASSLGSDGGSGNTIYF
TRBJ2-3 - TRBV10-1 - TGCGCCAGCAGTCCGGGGGGCTTGACAGATACGCAGTATTTT CASSPGGLTDTQYF
TRBJ2-3 TRBD2 TRBV2 - TGTGCCAGCAGTGGACCTAAGCGGGGGGGCCTAAGACCCACAGATACGCAGTATTTT CASSGPKRGGLRPTDTQYF
TRBJ2-2 - TRBV7-6 - TGTGCCAGCAGCCCCTGGGGCGGCGGAAAAAACACCGGGGAGCTGTTTTTT CASSPWGGGKNTGELFF
TRBJ2-5 TRBD2 TRBV28 - TGTGCCAGCAGTCCTAGGGGACTAGCGGGAGGGCAAGAGACCCAGTACTTC CASSPRGLAGGQETQYF
TRBJ2-2 - TRBV5-4 - TGTGCCAGCAGCTTTCTGGCAGTACGAACCGGGGAGCTGTTTTTT CASSFLAVRTGELFF
TRBJ1-5 - TRBV14 - TGTGCCAGCAGCCACGGCGGGGGGGGCCCCATGCAGCCCCAGCATTTT CASSHGGGGPMQPQHF
TRBJ2-1 TRBD2 TRBV20-1 - TGCAGTGCTAGTGCGCCTAGCGGGAACAATGAGCAGTTCTTC CSASAPSGNNEQFF
TRBJ2-1 TRBD2 TRBV7-8 - TGTGCCAGCAGCTTAGCGGCTAGCGGGGGCAATGAGCAGTTCTTC CASSLAASGGNEQFF
TRBJ2-1 TRBD1 TRBV16 - TGTGCCAGCAGCCCGGGCAGGGGGCCAACCTACAATGAGCAGTTCTTC CASSPGRGPTYNEQFF
TRBJ2-1 - TRBV7-3 once TGTGCCAGCAGCCCCGACAGAGGTAGGCATGAGCAGTTCTTC CASSPDRGRHEQFF
TRBJ1-4 - TRBV19 - TGTGCCAGTAGTCCAATGGGGGGGTTTTCCGGAAAACTGTTTTTT CASSPMGGFSGKLFF
TRBJ2-3 - TRBV5-1 - TGCGCCAGCAGCCGGAGGGGAGTAGATACGCAGTATTTT CASSRRGVDTQYF
TRBJ1-5 TRBD1 TRBV19 - TGTGCCAGTAGTCCCCGGGACAGGGGAAGTCTGGATCAGCCCCAGCATTTT CASSPRDRGSLDQPQHF
TRBJ2-2 - TRBV7-9 - TGTGCAGAGGGTAGCCCGCCGACCGGGGAGCTGTTTTTT CAEGSPPTGELFF
TRBJ2-1 TRBD1 TRBV7-9 - TGTGCCAGCAGCTCTAACCGGGACAGGGAATACAATGAGCAGTTCTTC CASSSNRDREYNEQFF
TRBJ2-7 TRBD2 TRBV29-1 once TGCAGCGTTATTCCGGGACTAGCGGTTTCCGAGCAGTACTTC CSVIPGLAVSEQYF
TRBJ2-3 - TRBV7-9 - TGTGCCAGCAGCTTACAGGGAAGCACAGATACGCAGTATTTT CASSLQGSTDTQYF
TRBJ2-7 - TRBV2 - TGTGCCAGCAGCCCGTATGCACAGGGCTCCTACGAGCAGTACTTC CASSPYAQGSYEQYF
TRBJ2-7 - TRBV4-1 - TGCGCCAGCAGCCCGAGATTGGGCAGGGGAAAAGAGTCCTACGAGCAGTACTTC CASSPRLGRGKESYEQYF
TRBJ2-1 TRBD1 TRBV4-3 - TGCGCCAGCAGTCCCATAGACAGGGGCTCCTACAATGAGCAGTTCTTC CASSPIDRGSYNEQFF
TRBJ2-3 - TRBV27 once TGTGCCAGCAGTTTTGGCGGGACCGAAGCAGATACGCAGTATTTT CASSFGGTEADTQYF
TRBJ2-7 TRBD1 TRBV7-2 - TGTGCCAGCAGCTTAGAGGGACAGGGTGCCTACGAGCAGTACTTC CASSLEGQGAYEQYF
TRBJ1-2 TRBD1 TRBV5-6 - TGTGCCAGCACGACAGGGAACTATGGCTACACCTTC CASTTGNYGYTF
TRBJ2-7 - TRBV5-5 - TGTGCCAGCAGCTTTTCAGCGACGGAGCCCTACGAGCAGTACTTC CASSFSATEPYEQYF
TRBJ1-2 - TRBV5-4 - TGTGCCAGCAGCCACGACAGTTCGTATGGCTACACCTTC CASSHDSSYGYTF
TRBJ2-1 TRBD2 TRBV28 - TGTGCCAGCAGTTTTAGCGGGAGTATTGGTGAGCAGTTCTTC CASSFSGSIGEQFF
TRBJ1-1 TRBD1 TRBV5-5 - TGTGCCAGCAGCATAAACAGGGGGCGCGGCACTGAAGCTTTCTTT CASSINRGRGTEAFF
TRBJ1-1 - TRBV5-1 - TGCGCCAGCAGCTTGACAGACAGTCGCACTGAAGCTTTCTTT CASSLTDSRTEAFF